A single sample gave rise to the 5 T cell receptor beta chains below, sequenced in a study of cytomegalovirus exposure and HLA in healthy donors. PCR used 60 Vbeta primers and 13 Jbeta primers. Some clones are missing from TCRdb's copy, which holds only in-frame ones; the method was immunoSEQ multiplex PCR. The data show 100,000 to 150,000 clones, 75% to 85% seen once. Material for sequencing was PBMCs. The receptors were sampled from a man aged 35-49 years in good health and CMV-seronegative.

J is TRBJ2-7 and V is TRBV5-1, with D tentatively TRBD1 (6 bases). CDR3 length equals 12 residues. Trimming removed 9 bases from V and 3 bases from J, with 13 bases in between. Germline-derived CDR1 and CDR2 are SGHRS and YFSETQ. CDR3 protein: CATRDTGYEQYF. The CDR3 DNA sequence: TGCGCCACCCGGGACACTGGCTACGAGCAGTACTTC.

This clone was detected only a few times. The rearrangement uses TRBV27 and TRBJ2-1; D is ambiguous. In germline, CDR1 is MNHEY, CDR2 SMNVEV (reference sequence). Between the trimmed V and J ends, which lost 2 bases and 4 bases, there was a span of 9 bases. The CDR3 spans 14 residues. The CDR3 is CASSLTPGYNEQFF. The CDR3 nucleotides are TGTGCCAGCAGTTTAACGCCAGGTTACAATGAGCAGTTCTTC.

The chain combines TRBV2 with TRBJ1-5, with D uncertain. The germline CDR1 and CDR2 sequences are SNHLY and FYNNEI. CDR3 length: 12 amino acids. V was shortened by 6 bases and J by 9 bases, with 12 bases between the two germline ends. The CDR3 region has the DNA TGTGCCAGCAGCGCCCCCGTAGCGCCCCAGCATTTT. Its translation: CASSAPVAPQHF.

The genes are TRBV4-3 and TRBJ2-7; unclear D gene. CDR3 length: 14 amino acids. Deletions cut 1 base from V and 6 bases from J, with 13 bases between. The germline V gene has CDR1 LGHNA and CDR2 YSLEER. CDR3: CASSQGLFGREQYF. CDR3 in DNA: TGCGCCAGCAGCCAAGGTTTGTTTGGGCGCGAGCAGTACTTC.

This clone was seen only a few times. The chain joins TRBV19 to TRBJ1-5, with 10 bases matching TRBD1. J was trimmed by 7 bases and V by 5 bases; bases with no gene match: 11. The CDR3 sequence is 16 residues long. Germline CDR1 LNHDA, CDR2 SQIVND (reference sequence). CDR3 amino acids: CASSYPDRGSQQPQHF. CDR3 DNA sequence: TGTGCCAGTAGTTACCCGGACAGGGGGTCACAACAGCCCCAGCATTTT. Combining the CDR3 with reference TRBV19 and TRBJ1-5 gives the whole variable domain DGGITQSPKYLFRKEGQNVTLSCEQNLNHDAMYWYRQDPGQGLRLIYYSQIVNDFQKGDIAEGYSVSREKKESFPLTVTSAQKNPTAFYLCASSYPDRGSQQPQHFGDGTRLSIL.